This T cell receptor beta chain was retrieved from a study of blood T cell repertoires in COVID-19. At the level of the study: Sites in the United States, Italy and Spain provided acute and convalescent COVID-19 samples. PBMCs, B-cell-depleted T cells, or T cells provided the cDNA or gDNA that made up the material.

Losses at the gene ends were 7 bases for V and 4 bases for J; bases not matched to a gene: 15. Germline CDR1 and CDR2: MDHEN and SYDVKM. The CDR3 sequence is 17 residues long. Per the study methods: Estimation of nucleated cell counts was performed using reference gene primer amplification. Here immunoSEQ multiplex PCR was the method, and the copy in TCRdb shows in-frame clones only, minus some. D and trimming come from the DNA, and the V and J calls and clone size come from that table. Here the sample spans about 170,000 clones, 65% to 85% being singletons. The V and J genes are TRBV28 and TRBJ1-2; the match to TRBD1 covers 10 bases. The sample taken for sequencing was peripheral blood. The clonotype originates from a woman in her sixties or seventies with acute or convalescent COVID-19. The CDR3 DNA follows: TGTGCCAGCACGACTTTCCGGGACAGGGGTATCCTCTATGGCTACACCTTC. Translated, it gives CASTTFRDRGILYGYTF.